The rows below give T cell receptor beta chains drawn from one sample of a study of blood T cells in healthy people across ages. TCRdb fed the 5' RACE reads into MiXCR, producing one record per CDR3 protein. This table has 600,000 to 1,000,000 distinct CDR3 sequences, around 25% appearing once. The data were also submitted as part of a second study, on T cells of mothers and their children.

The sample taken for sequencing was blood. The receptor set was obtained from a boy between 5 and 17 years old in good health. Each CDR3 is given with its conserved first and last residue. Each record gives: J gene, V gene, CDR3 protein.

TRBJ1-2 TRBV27 CASSLSGGLDYGYTF
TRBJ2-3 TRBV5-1 CASTGTGGTDTQYF
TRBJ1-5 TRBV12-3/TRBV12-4 CASSSGTDFNSNQPQHF
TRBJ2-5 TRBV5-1 CASRFGWGTQETQYF
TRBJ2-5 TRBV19 CASRAPGHSQETQYF
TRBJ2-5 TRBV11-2 CASSFLQGRGETQYF
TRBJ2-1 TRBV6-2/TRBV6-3 CASGTSVINEQFF
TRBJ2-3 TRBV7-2 CASSQLAVMGDTQYF
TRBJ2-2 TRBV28 CASRSASGGVIWELFF
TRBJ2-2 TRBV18 CASSPWDPTNTGERFF
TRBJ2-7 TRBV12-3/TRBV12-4 CATSFGGGSSYEQYF
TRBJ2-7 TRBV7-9 CASSSPDPTGSYEQYF
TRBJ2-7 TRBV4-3 CASSPPGQPYEQYF
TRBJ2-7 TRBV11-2 CASSLYRGSSYEQYF
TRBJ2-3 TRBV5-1 CASRDNDRASDTQYF
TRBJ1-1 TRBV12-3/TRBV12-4 CASPGYGEAFF
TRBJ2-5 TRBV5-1 CASSVDGRETQYF
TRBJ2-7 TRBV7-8 CASSPTGTAVREQCF
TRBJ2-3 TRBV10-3 CAISTALAEADTQYF
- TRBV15 CATSRVRRDSSYEQYF
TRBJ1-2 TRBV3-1 CASTHIRGANYGYTF
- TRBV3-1 CASSQEVQNEQYF
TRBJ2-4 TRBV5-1 CASSPGQGINIQYF
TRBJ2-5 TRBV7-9 CASSLGAGKETQYF
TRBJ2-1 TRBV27 CASTLLDRGVNEQFF
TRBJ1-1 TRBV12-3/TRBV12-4 CASGRDRGNTEAFF
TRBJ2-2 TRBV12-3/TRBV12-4 CASSSTRPGHVPNTGELFF
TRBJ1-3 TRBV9 CASSVTPGNTIYF
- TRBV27 CASGTNPSYEQYF
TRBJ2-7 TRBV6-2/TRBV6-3 CASRRLTGAYYEQYF
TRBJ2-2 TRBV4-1 CASSQAGDNTGELFF
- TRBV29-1 CSVRTENYEQYF
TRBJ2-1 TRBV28 CASSLGGDGAVQSEQFF
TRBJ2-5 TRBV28 CASSFLAGGLETQYF
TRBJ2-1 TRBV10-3 CAISESDSYNEQFF
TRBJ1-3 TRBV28 CASSRGGSGNTIYF
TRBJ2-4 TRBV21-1 CASISRGAKNIQYF
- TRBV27 CASSHGVSYEQYF
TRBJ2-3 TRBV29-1 CSVAYNTQYF
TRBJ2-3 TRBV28 CAGSFLQGTDTQYF
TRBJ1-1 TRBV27 CASSLAVEGVNTEAFF
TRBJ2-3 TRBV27 CASSLRLTAFTDTQYF